A single sample gave rise to the 8 T cell receptor beta chains below, sequenced in a study of post-analysis software for immune sequencing data. Findings and limits, study-wide: Five TRBV segments occurring more often in patients than controls included TRBV5-6, TRBV5-1 and TRBV20-1.

cDNA libraries of TCR beta carried unique molecular identifiers. TCRdb ran MiXCR on the PCR reads and lists one entry per CDR3 protein. The table has 650,000 to 900,000 distinct CDR3 sequences, roughly 50% seen once. Their cognate antigens are unknown. Input material: blood. Receptor source: a girl aged 5-17 years with multiple sclerosis.

This clonotype was recorded many times. The rearrangement links TRBV7-2 to TRBJ2-5; 8 bases fit TRBD2. The CDR3 is 14 amino acids. Trimming at V came to 5 bases and at J to 5 bases, leaving 7 bases not matched to a gene. CDR1 is SGHTA, CDR2 FQGNSA, per germline. CDR3 sequence reads: CASSPSGSGETQYF. The CDR3 DNA follows: TGTGCCAGCAGCCCCAGCGGGAGTGGTGAGACCCAGTACTTC.

Here the CDR3 DNA reads TGCAGTGCTAGAGACAGAGCCTTCTATGGCTACACCTTC. It yields the protein CSARDRAFYGYTF. The J gene is TRBJ1-2, the V gene TRBV20-1; D gene uncertain. The CDR3 consists of 13 residues. Germline CDR1 and CDR2: DFQATT and SNEGSKA (reference sequence). The V end lost 0 bases, the J end lost 4 bases, and 9 bases lay between the germline ends.

The V call is TRBV9, the J call TRBJ2-1, with 7 nucleotides matching TRBD2. With 0 bases clipped from V and 0 bases from J, the junction kept 3 bases outside the gene matches. There are 16 residues in the CDR3. In germline, CDR1 is SGDLS, CDR2 YYNGEE. The CDR3 protein is CASSVEGGSSYNEQFF. For the CDR3, the DNA is TGTGCCAGCAGCGTAGAAGGCGGGAGCTCCTACAATGAGCAGTTCTTC.

The chain is built from TRBV14 and TRBJ2-7; 15 nucleotides agree with TRBD2. Matching the DNA end better, TRBJ2-5 makes the J call doubtful. The CDR3 has 17 residues. CDR1 is SGHDN and CDR2 is FVKESK in the germline V gene. CDR3 nucleotide sequence: TGTGCCAGCAGCCATGGGACTAGCGGGAGGTTACAAGAGACCCAGTACTTC. Translation: CASSHGTSGRLQETQYF.

In this sample, this clonotype turned up a few times. J is TRBJ2-1 and V is TRBV29-1; 8 positions agree with TRBD2. CDR3 length equals 14 residues. Germline assignment: CDR1 SQVTM and CDR2 ANQGSEA. The V segment lost 6 bases and the J segment 6 bases; nucleotides outside the gene matches: 10. CDR3 sequence: CSVLLAAGTNEQFF. CDR3 sequence (DNA): TGCAGCGTGTTACTAGCGGCGGGGACCAATGAGCAGTTCTTC.

The rearrangement joins TRBV12-3 or TRBV12-4 to TRBJ1-2, with D unclear. The CDR3 runs 13 residues. The V gene lost 3 bases and the J gene lost 1 base, with 6 bases spanning the gap. The CDR3 sequence: CASSLRINYGYTF. DNA of the CDR3: TGTGCCAGCAGTTTGAGAATTAACTATGGCTACACCTTC.

J is TRBJ1-5 and V is TRBV20-1; a weak D match, TRBD1 (5 bases). CDR3 length equals 14 residues. The V and J ends lost 0 bases and 4 bases respectively, with 10 bases between them. Germline CDR1 DFQATT, CDR2 SNEGSKA (reference sequence). The CDR3 region is CSARDRWTNQPQHF. As DNA, the CDR3 is TGCAGTGCTAGAGATAGGTGGACAAATCAGCCCCAGCATTTT.

This clonotype came up a few times. The chain has TRBV5-4 and TRBJ2-2; 9 bases line up with TRBD2. V lost 4 bases and J lost 6; bases outside the gene matches: 10. CDR1 is SGHNT, CDR2 YYREEE, per germline (reference sequence). CDR3 size: 16 residues. DNA for the CDR3: TGTGCCAGCAGCCCTTGGCGGGAGGGCCTTGCCGGGGAGCTGTTTTTT. This sequence encodes CASSPWREGLAGELFF.